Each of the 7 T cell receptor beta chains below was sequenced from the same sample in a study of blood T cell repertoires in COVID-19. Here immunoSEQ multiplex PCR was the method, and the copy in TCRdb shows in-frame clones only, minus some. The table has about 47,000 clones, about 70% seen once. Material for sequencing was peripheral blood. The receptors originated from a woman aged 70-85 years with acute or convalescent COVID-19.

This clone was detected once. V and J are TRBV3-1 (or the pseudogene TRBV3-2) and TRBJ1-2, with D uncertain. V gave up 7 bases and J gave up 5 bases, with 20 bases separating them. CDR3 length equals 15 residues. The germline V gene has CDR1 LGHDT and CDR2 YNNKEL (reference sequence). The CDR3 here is CASTFGETSGYGYTF. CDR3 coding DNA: TGTGCCAGCACCTTTGGAGAAACAAGCGGATATGGCTACACCTTC.

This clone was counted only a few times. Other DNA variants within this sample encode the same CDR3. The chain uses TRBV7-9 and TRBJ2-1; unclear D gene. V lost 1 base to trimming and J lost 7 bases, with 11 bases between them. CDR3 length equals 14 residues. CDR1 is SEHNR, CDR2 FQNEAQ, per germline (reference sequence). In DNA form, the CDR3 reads TGTGCCAGCAGCTTAGGAGCGTCGTATAATGAGCAGTTCTTC. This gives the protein CASSLGASYNEQFF.

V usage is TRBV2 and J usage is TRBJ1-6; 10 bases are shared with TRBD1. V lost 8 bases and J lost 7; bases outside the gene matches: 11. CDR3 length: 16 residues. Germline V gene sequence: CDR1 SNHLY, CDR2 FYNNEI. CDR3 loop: CASQGDRGGGNSPLHF. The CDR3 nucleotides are TGTGCCAGCCAAGGGGACAGGGGAGGCGGGAATTCACCCCTCCACTTT.

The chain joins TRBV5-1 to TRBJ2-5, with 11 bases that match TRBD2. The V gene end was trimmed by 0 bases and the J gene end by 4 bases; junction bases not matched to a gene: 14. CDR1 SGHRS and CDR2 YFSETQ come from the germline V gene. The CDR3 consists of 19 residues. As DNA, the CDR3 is TGCGCCAGCAGCTTGGTTATATTTAGCGGGAGGGTGGCTGGAGAGACCCAGTACTTC. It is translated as CASSLVIFSGRVAGETQYF.

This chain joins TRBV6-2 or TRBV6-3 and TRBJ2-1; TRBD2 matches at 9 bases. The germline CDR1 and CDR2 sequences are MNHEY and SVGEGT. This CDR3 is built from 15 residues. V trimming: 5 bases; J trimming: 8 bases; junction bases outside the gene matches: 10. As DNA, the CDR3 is TGTGCCAGCAGTCCGAAGGCGGGAGGGCATGATGAGCAGTTCTTC. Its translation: CASSPKAGGHDEQFF.

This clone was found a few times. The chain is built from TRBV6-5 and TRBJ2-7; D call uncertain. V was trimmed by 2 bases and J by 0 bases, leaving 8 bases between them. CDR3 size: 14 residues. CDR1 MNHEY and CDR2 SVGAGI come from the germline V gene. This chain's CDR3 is CASSYGGVSYEQYF. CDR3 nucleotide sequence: TGTGCCAGCAGTTACGGCGGAGTCTCCTACGAGCAGTACTTC.

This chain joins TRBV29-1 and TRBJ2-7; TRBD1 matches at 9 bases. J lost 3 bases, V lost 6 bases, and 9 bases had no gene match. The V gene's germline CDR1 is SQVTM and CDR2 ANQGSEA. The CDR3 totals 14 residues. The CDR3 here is CSVATGGRDYEQYF. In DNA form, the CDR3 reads TGCAGCGTGGCAACAGGGGGCCGAGACTACGAGCAGTACTTC.